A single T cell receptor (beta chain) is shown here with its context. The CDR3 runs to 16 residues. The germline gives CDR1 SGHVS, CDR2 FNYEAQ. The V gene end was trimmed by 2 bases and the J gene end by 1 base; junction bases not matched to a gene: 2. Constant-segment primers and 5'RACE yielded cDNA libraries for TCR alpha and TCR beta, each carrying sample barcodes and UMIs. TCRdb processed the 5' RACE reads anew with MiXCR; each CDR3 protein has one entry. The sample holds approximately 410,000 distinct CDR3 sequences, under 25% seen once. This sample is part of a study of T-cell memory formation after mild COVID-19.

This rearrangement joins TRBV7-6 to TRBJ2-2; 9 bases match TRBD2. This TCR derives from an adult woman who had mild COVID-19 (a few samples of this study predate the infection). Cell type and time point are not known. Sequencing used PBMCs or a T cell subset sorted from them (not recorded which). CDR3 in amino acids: CASSLRAGGNTGELFF. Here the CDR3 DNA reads TGTGCCAGCAGCTTACGAGCGGGGGGGAACACCGGGGAGCTGTTTTTT.